These T cell receptor beta chains were read from a single sample in a study of beta chain features in type 1 diabetes. Clones were read by immunoSEQ multiplex PCR, and TCRdb kept only the in-frame ones, dropping some. The sample lists approximately 470,000 clones; around 28% were seen once. The sample comprised naive CD4+ T cells from blood. These receptors were collected from a man aged 18 to 30 in good health. The CDR3 runs from the conserved cysteine through the conserved F or W. A D gene is named only where the DNA matches it firmly. The size entry is marked missing in some rows and otherwise reads once, few, many or a size class.

d_call	clone_size	v_call	j_call	cdr3_nt	cdr3_aa
TRBD2	few	TRBV7-9	TRBJ2-7	TGTGCCAGCAGCTTAGCGCTGCGGGAGGCTAATGAGCAGTACTTC	CASSLALREANEQYF
-	few	TRBV23-1	TRBJ2-5	TGCGCCAGCAGCCCTCAAGAGACCCAGTACTTC	CASSPQETQYF
-	-	TRBV7-8	TRBJ2-3	TGTGCCAGCAGCCCCTTTACTGGAAACACAGATACGCAGTATTTT	CASSPFTGNTDTQYF
TRBD1	few	TRBV30	TRBJ1-2	TGTGCCTGGAGTACAGGGGGCCTCTATGGCTACACCTTC	CAWSTGGLYGYTF
-	-	TRBV20-1	TRBJ1-1	TGCAGTGCGGAACAGGACACTGAAGCTTTCTTT	CSAEQDTEAFF
TRBD1	once	TRBV27	TRBJ2-5	TGTGCCAGCAGTTTAGACTCTTTAGGGGGCGGGACCCAGTACTTC	CASSLDSLGGGTQYF
-	-	TRBV6-6	TRBJ1-2	TGTGCCAGCAGTCCGGGTCCTAACTATGGCTACACCTTC	CASSPGPNYGYTF
-	-	TRBV30	TRBJ2-2	TGTGCCTGGAGTGTACGGCAGGGAAACGGGGAGCTGTTTTTT	CAWSVRQGNGELFF
-	-	TRBV7-7	TRBJ2-5	TGTGCCAGCAGCTTAGGGGCTTGGCAAGAGACCCAGTACTTC	CASSLGAWQETQYF
-	few	TRBV10-3	TRBJ1-5	TGTGCCATCAGTGCGGACAGCTATAGCAATCAGCCCCAGCATTTT	CAISADSYSNQPQHF
TRBD2	few	TRBV4-1	TRBJ2-1	TGCGCCAGCAGCCAACGAGGACTAGCGGGATACAATGAGCAGTTCTTC	CASSQRGLAGYNEQFF
-	few	TRBV10-3	TRBJ2-1	TGTGCCATCAAGGGGTCGGTAGTCGTTGAGCAGTTCTTC	CAIKGSVVVEQFF
TRBD2	few	TRBV4-2	TRBJ2-1	TGTGCCAGCAGCCAAGGGACTAGCGGGTTCTCCTACAATGAGCAGTTCTTC	CASSQGTSGFSYNEQFF
TRBD2	-	TRBV2	TRBJ2-3	TGTGCCAGCAGTGACAGAGGACTAGCGGGAGGGCATACGCAGTATTTT	CASSDRGLAGGHTQYF
-	few	TRBV30	TRBJ2-5	TGTGCCTGGAGGGCTAGGTGGCCGTACCAAGAGACCCAGTACTTC	CAWRARWPYQETQYF